This T cell receptor (beta chain) was captured by sequencing in a study of OX40 agonist ivuxolimab in advanced cancers. Sequencing used immunoSEQ multiplex PCR; TCRdb keeps in-frame clones, though not all of them. The sample includes nearly 85,000 clones, around 85% of them seen just once. The CDR3 spans 11 residues. Trimming removed 4 bases from V and 6 bases from J, with 7 bases in between. CDR1 is LNHDA and CDR2 is SQIVND in the germline V gene (reference sequence). The chain has TRBV19 and TRBJ2-7, with D perhaps TRBD2 (6 bases). The clonotype comes from an adult with an advanced solid tumor such as melanoma, head and neck, liver or kidney cancer. The specimen comprised CD4+ or CD8+ T cells sorted from blood, sampled in a trial of the OX40 agonist ivuxolimab. The CDR3 nucleotides are TGTGCCAGTAGTACGGGGGTCGAGCAGTACTTC. It codes for CASSTGVEQYF.